This T cell receptor beta chain was captured by sequencing in a study of shared clonotypes between healthy human individuals. Across the whole study: Donors had three CD4 naive, three CD4 memory, two CD8 naive and one CD8 memory plate apiece.

Replicate PCRs run on sorted subsets employed 200 ng DNA, roughly 30,000 T cell genomes. The table came from immunoSEQ multiplex PCR; TCRdb's copy has only in-frame clones and leaves some out. The sample shows 850,000 to 1,200,000 clones, about 75% of them seen only once. On this clone: As yet, its antigen is unknown.

The V and J ends lost 4 bases and 9 bases, in that order; junction bases with no gene match: 6. The CDR3 covers 13 residues. Germline-derived CDR1 and CDR2 are SGHTA and FQGNSA. Study outcomes and limitations: Unshared clonotypes carried lower generation probabilities than those common to all four donors.

The rearrangement uses TRBV7-2 and TRBJ2-1; 7 nucleotides align to TRBD1. The receptor was isolated from a man aged 18 to 29 in good health. Input material: memory CD4+ T cells sorted from blood. The subset here: CD45RA-negative fraction. CDR3 in amino acids: CASSSTGFAEQFF. For the CDR3, the DNA is TGTGCCAGCAGCTCGACAGGGTTTGCTGAGCAGTTCTTC. The variable domain in full, with the rest retrieved from reference TRBV7-2 and TRBJ2-1, is GAGVSQSPSNKVTEKGKDVELRCDPISGHTALYWYRQSLGQGLEFLIYFQGNSAPDKSGLPSDRFSAERTGGSVSTLTIQRTQQEDSAVYLCASSSTGFAEQFFGPGTRLTVL.